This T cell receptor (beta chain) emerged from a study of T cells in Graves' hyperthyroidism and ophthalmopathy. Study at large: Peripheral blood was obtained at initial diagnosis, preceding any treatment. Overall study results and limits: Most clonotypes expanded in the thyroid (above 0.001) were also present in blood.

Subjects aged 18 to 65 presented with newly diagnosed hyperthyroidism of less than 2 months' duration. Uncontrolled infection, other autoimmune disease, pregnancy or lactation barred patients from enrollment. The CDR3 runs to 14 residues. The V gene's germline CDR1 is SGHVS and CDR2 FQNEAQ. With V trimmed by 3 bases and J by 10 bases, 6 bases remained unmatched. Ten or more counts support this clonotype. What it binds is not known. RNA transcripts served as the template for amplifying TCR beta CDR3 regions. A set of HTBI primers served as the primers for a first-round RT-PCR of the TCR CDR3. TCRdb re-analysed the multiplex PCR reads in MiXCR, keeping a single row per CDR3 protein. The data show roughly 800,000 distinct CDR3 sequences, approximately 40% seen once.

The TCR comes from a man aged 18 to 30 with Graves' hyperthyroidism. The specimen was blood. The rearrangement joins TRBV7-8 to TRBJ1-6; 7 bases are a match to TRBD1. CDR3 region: CASSLRTGYSPLHF. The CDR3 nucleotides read TGTGCCAGCAGCTTGAGGACAGGTTACTCACCCCTCCACTTT.